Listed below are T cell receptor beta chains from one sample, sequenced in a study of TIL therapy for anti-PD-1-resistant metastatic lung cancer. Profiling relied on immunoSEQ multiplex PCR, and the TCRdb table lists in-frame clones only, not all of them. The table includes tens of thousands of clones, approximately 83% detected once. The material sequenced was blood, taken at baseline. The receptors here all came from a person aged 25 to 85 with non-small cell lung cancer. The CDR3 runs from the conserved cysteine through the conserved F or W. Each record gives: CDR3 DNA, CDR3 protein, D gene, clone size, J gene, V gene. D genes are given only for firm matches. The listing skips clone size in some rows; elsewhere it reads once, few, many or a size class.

DNA: TGTGCCAGCAGGGAGGACAGCAACTACGAGCAGTACTTC
CDR3: CASREDSNYEQYF
D: NA
size: NA
J: TRBJ2-7
V: TRBV2

DNA: TGTGCCAGCAGTAAACCGGGACAGGGAATACAGCCCCAGCATTTT
CDR3: CASSKPGQGIQPQHF
D: TRBD1
size: once
J: TRBJ1-5
V: TRBV6-5

DNA: TGTGCCAGCTCACCACCGGGCCAGGGTAGGGAAAAACTGTTTTTT
CDR3: CASSPPGQGREKLFF
D: NA
size: NA
J: TRBJ1-4
V: TRBV18

DNA: TGTGCCAGCAGCCAAGGGGTAGCGGGGGCCACTAGCACAGATACGCAGTATTTT
CDR3: CASSQGVAGATSTDTQYF
D: TRBD2
size: NA
J: TRBJ2-3
V: TRBV3-1/TRBV3-2

DNA: TGCGCCAGCAGCGACACAAGGACAGGCCCGTACACCTTC
CDR3: CASSDTRTGPYTF
D: TRBD1
size: NA
J: TRBJ1-2
V: TRBV10-1

DNA: TGTGCCAGCAGCTTAGTGGGCAATGAGCAGTTCTTC
CDR3: CASSLVGNEQFF
D: NA
size: NA
J: TRBJ2-1
V: TRBV7-9

DNA: TGTGCCAGCAGCTCCGGGACAGGGGTAGGGAAAGAGCAGTACTTC
CDR3: CASSSGTGVGKEQYF
D: TRBD1
size: NA
J: TRBJ2-7
V: TRBV7-2

DNA: TGTGCCATCCTCGGCGGACTAGCTTTCACAGATACGCAGTATTTT
CDR3: CAILGGLAFTDTQYF
D: TRBD2
size: NA
J: TRBJ2-3
V: TRBV7-9

DNA: TGTGCCAGCAGCCGGAAAGGGAGTTACGAGCAGTACTTC
CDR3: CASSRKGSYEQYF
D: NA
size: NA
J: TRBJ2-7
V: TRBV3-1/TRBV3-2

DNA: TGTGCCAGCAGCTTAGGACAGGGGGCTCACTATGGCTACACCTTC
CDR3: CASSLGQGAHYGYTF
D: TRBD1
size: NA
J: TRBJ1-2
V: TRBV7-2

DNA: TGCAGCGTTGAAACAGGGTCCTACGAGCAGTACTTC
CDR3: CSVETGSYEQYF
D: NA
size: NA
J: TRBJ2-7
V: TRBV29-1

DNA: TGTGCCTGGAGTGTCTTACACGAGCAGTACTTC
CDR3: CAWSVLHEQYF
D: NA
size: NA
J: TRBJ2-7
V: TRBV30

DNA: TGTGCCATCAGACAAACTACAGGGGCTCAAGAGACCCAGTACTTC
CDR3: CAIRQTTGAQETQYF
D: TRBD1
size: NA
J: TRBJ2-5
V: TRBV10-3

DNA: TGTGCCACCCCCCGGGACCCTATCTCTGGGGCCAACGTCCTGACTTTC
CDR3: CATPRDPISGANVLTF
D: NA
size: NA
J: TRBJ2-6
V: TRBV24-1

DNA: TGTGCCAGCAGCCACTCTAGCGGGGGGGCTTTTGAGCAGTTCTTC
CDR3: CASSHSSGGAFEQFF
D: TRBD2
size: NA
J: TRBJ2-1
V: TRBV2

DNA: TGTGCCAGCAGCCCCCGACAGACCGACTCTGGAAACACCATATATTTT
CDR3: CASSPRQTDSGNTIYF
D: NA
size: few
J: TRBJ1-3
V: TRBV7-9

DNA: TGTGCCAGCAGCTTAGGTGTGGGTCCCTATGGCTACACCTTC
CDR3: CASSLGVGPYGYTF
D: NA
size: NA
J: TRBJ1-2
V: TRBV7-2

DNA: TGTGCCAGCAGCTCACGGGACAGGGGCTACAATGAGCAGTTCTTC
CDR3: CASSSRDRGYNEQFF
D: TRBD1
size: NA
J: TRBJ2-1
V: TRBV11-3

DNA: TGTGCCAGCAGGACAGGGCTCTACGAGCAGTACTTC
CDR3: CASRTGLYEQYF
D: TRBD1
size: NA
J: TRBJ2-7
V: TRBV28

DNA: TGTGCCAGCTCACCAGGACAATACCAAGAGACCCAGTACTTC
CDR3: CASSPGQYQETQYF
D: NA
size: NA
J: TRBJ2-5
V: TRBV18

DNA: TGTGCTAGTGGCAAGACCCATGAGCAGTTCTTC
CDR3: CASGKTHEQFF
D: NA
size: NA
J: TRBJ2-1
V: TRBV12-5

DNA: TGTGCCAGCACTCGGGCCGGTTTTGAGCCCCAGCATTTT
CDR3: CASTRAGFEPQHF
D: NA
size: NA
J: TRBJ1-5
V: TRBV28

DNA: TGTGCCGCGGGGCGGAATAATTCACCCCTCCACTTT
CDR3: CAAGRNNSPLHF
D: NA
size: few
J: TRBJ1-6
V: TRBV19

DNA: TGTGCCAGCAGCTTACTAGCAACCACCGGGGAGCTGTTTTTT
CDR3: CASSLLATTGELFF
D: NA
size: NA
J: TRBJ2-2
V: TRBV7-2

DNA: TGTGCCAGCAGCTTAGGGGAAGAGACCCAGTACTTC
CDR3: CASSLGEETQYF
D: NA
size: NA
J: TRBJ2-5
V: TRBV7-2

DNA: TGTGCCACCAGCAGAGATACTAGCGGGAACTACGAGCAGTACTTC
CDR3: CATSRDTSGNYEQYF
D: TRBD2
size: NA
J: TRBJ2-7
V: TRBV15

DNA: TGTGCCAGCAGTTTGGAGACGGAGGCCGGGGGACGATATGGCTACACCTTC
CDR3: CASSLETEAGGRYGYTF
D: NA
size: NA
J: TRBJ1-2
V: TRBV28

DNA: TGTGCCACCCATCAGGGGGCCCTAAGCACAGATACGCAGTATTTT
CDR3: CATHQGALSTDTQYF
D: TRBD1
size: NA
J: TRBJ2-3
V: TRBV28

DNA: TGTGCCAGCAGCTTAGAGTCAAGCGGTGGGCAGTTCTTC
CDR3: CASSLESSGGQFF
D: NA
size: NA
J: TRBJ2-1
V: TRBV11-2